This is a list of T cell receptor beta chains from one sample in a study of blood T cells in healthy people across ages. TCRdb re-derived calls from the 5' RACE reads in MiXCR, one entry per CDR3 protein. The table shows over 700,000 distinct CDR3 sequences, with around 25% occurring only once. These data were also reused for a study on T cells of mothers and their children.

The sequenced sample was blood. The receptors stem from a boy aged 5-17 years in good health. CDR3s include the opening cysteine and the closing phenylalanine or tryptophan. A D gene is named only where the DNA matches it firmly. Clone size is given for some rows only: seen once, a few or many times, or a class if the clone is expanded.

D: TRBD2; size: -; V: TRBV11-2; J: TRBJ2-1; DNA: TGTGCCAGCAGCCGGACTAGAAGTGGTTACAATGAGCAGTTCTTC; CDR3: CASSRTRSGYNEQFF
D: TRBD2; size: -; V: TRBV5-1; J: TRBJ2-1; DNA: TGCGCCAGCAGCTTCGCGGGAGGGGCAATTGAGCAGTTCTTC; CDR3: CASSFAGGAIEQFF
D: -; size: few; V: TRBV20-1; J: TRBJ1-5; DNA: TGCAGTGCTAGCGAGACAGGCAATCAGCCCCAGCATTTT; CDR3: CSASETGNQPQHF
D: -; size: -; V: TRBV7-9; J: TRBJ2-1; DNA: TGTGCCAGCAGTCATCTAGCGCCTCGGTCCGGAGATGAGCAGTTCTTC; CDR3: CASSHLAPRSGDEQFF
D: TRBD2; size: -; V: TRBV6-1; J: TRBJ2-1; DNA: TGTGCCAGCAGGAAGACTAGCTCGGGAAGCTCCTACAATGAGCAGTTCTTC; CDR3: CASRKTSSGSSYNEQFF
D: -; size: -; V: TRBV5-1; J: TRBJ2-3; DNA: TGCGCCAGCAGCTTGGAGTACGCGCCCGTGAGGTCCACAGATACGCAGTATTTT; CDR3: CASSLEYAPVRSTDTQYF
D: -; size: -; V: TRBV4-1; J: TRBJ2-1; DNA: TGCGCCAGCAGCTTTTTTGTCTTAGCGGCGGGGAATGAGCAGTTCTTC; CDR3: CASSFFVLAAGNEQFF
D: TRBD2; size: few; V: TRBV12-5; J: TRBJ2-5; DNA: TGTGCTAGTGGTGGCGGGACTAGCTCTTTTGAGACCCAGTACTTC; CDR3: CASGGGTSSFETQYF
D: TRBD1; size: -; V: TRBV7-9; J: TRBJ2-3; DNA: TGTGCCAGCAGCCGCCTAGACAGGGTCCGAGCAGATACGCAGTATTTT; CDR3: CASSRLDRVRADTQYF
D: -; size: -; V: TRBV4-1; J: TRBJ2-5; DNA: TGCGCCAGCAGCCAAGATATAGGGGAGACCCAGTACTTC; CDR3: CASSQDIGETQYF
D: -; size: -; V: TRBV7-2; J: TRBJ2-7; DNA: TGTGCCAGCAGCTTAATCGGCGGACCTACCTACGAGCAGTACTTC; CDR3: CASSLIGGPTYEQYF
D: -; size: -; V: TRBV6-2/TRBV6-3; J: TRBJ2-7; DNA: TGTGCCAGCAGTTTCGGGCAAAGACGGGACGAGCAGTACTTC; CDR3: CASSFGQRRDEQYF
D: TRBD2; size: -; V: TRBV20-1; J: TRBJ2-7; DNA: TGCAGTGCTAGACCTAGCGGGACTCCCTACGAGCAGTACTTC; CDR3: CSARPSGTPYEQYF
D: TRBD2; size: -; V: TRBV5-6; J: TRBJ2-1; DNA: TGTGCCAGCAGCTCCTCATCGGCGGGAGGGCGCAATGAGCAGTTCTTC; CDR3: CASSSSSAGGRNEQFF
D: -; size: few; V: TRBV21-1; J: TRBJ1-3; DNA: -; CDR3: CASSKGDRGKFGSGNTIYF
D: TRBD2; size: few; V: TRBV29-1; J: TRBJ2-7; DNA: TGCAGCTACCTAGGGGTTAGCGGGTCCTACGAGCAGTACTTC; CDR3: CSYLGVSGSYEQYF
D: -; size: few; V: TRBV28; J: TRBJ2-4; DNA: TGTGCCAGCAGTCTACGACAGGAGCTAGCCAAAAACATTCAGTACTTC; CDR3: CASSLRQELAKNIQYF
D: -; size: -; V: TRBV27; J: TRBJ2-7; DNA: TGTGCCAGCAGTCCTTTCGACTCCAACTACGAGCAGTACTTC; CDR3: CASSPFDSNYEQYF
D: -; size: -; V: TRBV28; J: TRBJ1-5; DNA: TGTGCCAGCACCCTCGGAGGGACCCAGCCCCAGCATTTT; CDR3: CASTLGGTQPQHF
D: -; size: few; V: TRBV9; J: TRBJ1-3; DNA: TGTGCCAGCAGCTCCCGCCTGCACGGGGACACCATATATTTT; CDR3: CASSSRLHGDTIYF
D: -; size: -; V: TRBV5-1; J: TRBJ2-5; DNA: TGCGCCAGCAGCTTGGGTGTCGTTCGCGAGACCCAGTACTTC; CDR3: CASSLGVVRETQYF
D: -; size: few; V: TRBV20-1; J: TRBJ2-7; DNA: TGCAGTGCTGGGGGTTACCCCCTATACGAGCAGTACTTC; CDR3: CSAGGYPLYEQYF
D: TRBD1; size: -; V: TRBV29-1; J: TRBJ2-1; DNA: TGCAGCGTTGAAGTCCGGGACAGGGACCGTGAGCAGTTCTTC; CDR3: CSVEVRDRDREQFF